The source of this T cell receptor (beta chain) is a study of T-cell reconstitution after alpha-beta-depleted transplantation in children. The germline gives CDR1 MGHRA, CDR2 YSYEKL. This CDR3 has 14 amino acids. The germline V and J ends were trimmed by 3 bases and 6 bases, with 14 bases remaining between them. In its sample, this clonotype was seen a few times. TCRbeta library construction was performed incorporating unique molecular identifiers. MiXCR, applied by TCRdb to the PCR reads, yields one record per CDR3 protein. Here the sample spans about 540,000 distinct CDR3 sequences, about 17% being singletons.

The starting material was PBMCs from the stem cell graft donor, obtained from the stem cell graft. This TCR was sampled from a human donor who donated a stem cell graft to a child with acute lymphoblastic leukemia. V usage is TRBV4-1 and J usage is TRBJ1-2; D remains ambiguous. CDR3 loop: CASSHLLLRHGYTF. The CDR3 DNA sequence: TGCGCCAGCAGCCATTTACTATTACGGCATGGCTACACCTTC.